This TCR beta chain was sequenced during a study of T cells in women clearing cervical HPV infection. Background on the study: Cases: HPV16-related CIN3 or worse on histology, a couple of invasive cancers.

TCR beta CDR3 amplified by multiplex PCR from roughly 1,100 ng genomic DNA. Data came from immunoSEQ multiplex PCR; TCRdb stores just in-frame clones and leaves some out. This sample's table reports 27,000 or so clones. Prevalent HPV16 infections were excluded; only incident single HPV16 infections included. CDR3 length equals 16 residues. Germline CDR1 is SGHVS and CDR2 is FNYEAQ. With regard to this clone: Germline and junction disagree at one end, which may indicate a read error. The read ends 3 residues early relative to the CDR3; the germline J gene fills the gap. At the DNA level, this CDR3 is encoded by other sequences in the same sample as well.

The genes are TRBV7-6 and TRBJ1-3, with 9 positions matching TRBD1. The specimen sequenced was blood buffy coat. The receptor's source is a woman between 18 and 69 years old with a cervical HPV16 infection that either progressed to CIN3+ or cleared (not recorded which). CDR3 amino acids: CASSLGGTGPGNTIYF. Partial CDR3 DNA: TGTGCCAGCAGCTTAGGTGGGACAGGGCCAGGAAACACA.